A selection of T cell receptor beta chains follows, all from one sample in a study of shared clonotypes between healthy human individuals. This table comes from immunoSEQ multiplex PCR, and its TCRdb copy is limited to in-frame clones, with some not included. The data contain about 870,000 clones, roughly 92% of them seen just once; the ten biggest clones take up 24%. The specimen sequenced was naive CD8+ T cells sorted from blood. These receptors were obtained from a man under 40 in good health. Both conserved end residues are part of each CDR3. The D gene is left open where the match is weak. The size field is filled for only some rows; it gives once, few, many or a size class.

>TRBV6-6|TRBD1|TRBJ2-7|.
CASSYLDRGLDEQYF
TGTGCCAGCAGTTATTTGGACAGGGGGCTCGACGAGCAGTACTTC
>TRBV9|.|TRBJ2-1|.
CASSVEGGYDEQFF
TGTGCCAGCAGCGTGGAGGGAGGTTACGATGAGCAGTTCTTC
>TRBV28|.|TRBJ2-1|.
CASTPLFRGNEQFF
TGTGCCAGCACCCCCCTCTTTCGGGGAAATGAGCAGTTCTTC
>TRBV27|.|TRBJ2-2|.
CASSPREIANTGELFF
TGTGCCAGCAGTCCTAGAGAAATCGCGAACACCGGGGAGCTGTTTTTT
>TRBV14|.|TRBJ2-7|.
CASSPTGFYEQYF
TGTGCCAGCAGCCCCACAGGGTTCTACGAGCAGTACTTC
>TRBV27|.|TRBJ2-7|few
CASSSLGEEQYF
TGTGCCAGCAGTTCCCTAGGGGAGGAGCAGTACTTC
>TRBV7-9|TRBD1|TRBJ1-2|.
CASSLESRTGGPYGYTF
TGTGCCAGCAGCCTCGAATCCCGGACAGGGGGACCCTATGGCTACACCTTC
>TRBV7-9|.|TRBJ1-2|.
CASNPTEETLIYGYTF
TGTGCCAGCAATCCGACGGAGGAAACACTAATCTATGGCTACACCTTC
>TRBV27|TRBD2|TRBJ2-1|.
CASSFGRGTREQFF
TGTGCCAGCAGTTTTGGGAGGGGGACTAGAGAGCAGTTCTTC
>TRBV27|.|TRBJ2-2|.
CASSTGSTNTGELFF
TGTGCCAGCAGTACAGGGAGCACGAACACCGGGGAGCTGTTTTTT
>TRBV7-6|.|TRBJ2-2|.
CASSLRGGNTGELFF
TGTGCCAGCAGCTTAAGGGGTGGGAACACCGGGGAGCTGTTTTTT
>TRBV7-9|.|TRBJ2-7|.
CASSLARSEQYF
TGTGCCAGCAGCTTAGCTCGATCGGAGCAGTACTTC
>TRBV4-3|TRBD1|TRBJ1-1|.
CASSQDSNRGRVNTEAFF
TGCGCCAGCAGCCAAGATTCGAACAGGGGGCGAGTGAACACTGAAGCTTTCTTT
>TRBV4-1|TRBD1|TRBJ2-1|.
CASSHNGGTGASSYNEQFF
TGCGCCAGCAGCCACAACGGAGGGACAGGGGCCAGCTCCTACAATGAGCAGTTCTTC
>TRBV12-5|.|TRBJ2-7|once
CASARVIYEQYF
TGTGCTAGTGCCCGGGTGATTTACGAGCAGTACTTC
>TRBV7-8|TRBD1|TRBJ1-5|.
CASTMTGSSNQPQHF
TGTGCCAGCACCATGACAGGGTCGAGCAATCAGCCCCAGCATTTT
>TRBV15|.|TRBJ1-1|.
CATSSVEGHTEAFF
TGTGCCACCAGCAGTGTCGAAGGGCACACTGAAGCTTTCTTT
>TRBV4-3|TRBD2|TRBJ2-3|.
CASSQDGLAETDTQYF
TGCGCCAGCAGCCAAGACGGACTAGCGGAGACAGATACGCAGTATTTT
>TRBV11-3|.|TRBJ2-5|.
CASSLGGLGETQYF
TGTGCCAGCAGCTTGGGGGGGCTCGGTGAGACCCAGTACTTC
>TRBV30|.|TRBJ2-1|few
CAGPGSYNEQFF
TGTGCAGGACCCGGGAGCTACAATGAGCAGTTCTTC
>TRBV7-9|.|TRBJ2-3|.
CASSSERAPSTDTQYF
TGTGCCAGCAGCTCCGAGCGGGCCCCTAGCACAGATACGCAGTATTTT
>TRBV27|.|TRBJ1-2|.
CASSLSRGRAGYTF
TGTGCCAGCAGTTTATCGCGAGGCAGGGCGGGCTACACCTTC